Listed here are 17 T cell receptor beta chains from one sample, sequenced in a study of T cells in Graves' hyperthyroidism and ophthalmopathy. Amplified TCR beta CDR3 regions came from RNA transcripts. A first-round RT-PCR of the TCR CDR3 used the HTBI primer set. One entry per CDR3 protein, called by TCRdb with MiXCR from the multiplex PCR reads. Here the sample spans 250,000 to 350,000 distinct CDR3 sequences, about 17% being singletons. Sequencing was done on a sample of blood. The receptors stem from a woman aged 60-75 years with Graves' ophthalmopathy.

This chain links TRBV20-1 with TRBJ1-1, with a possible D match to TRBD1 (6 bases). This CDR3 has 14 amino acids. Deletions cut 5 bases from V and 0 bases from J, with 13 bases between. Looked up from germline, CDR1 is DFQATT and CDR2 is SNEGSKA (reference sequence). CDR3 nucleotide sequence: TGCAGTGCTCCATCGGGACACTTGAACACTGAAGCTTTCTTT. This encodes CSAPSGHLNTEAFF.

In its sample, this clonotype was seen many times. The chain has TRBV5-5 and TRBJ1-2; D call uncertain. The CDR3 covers 16 residues. Germline assignment: CDR1 SGHKS and CDR2 YYEKEE (reference sequence). Trimming took off 2 bases at V and 0 bases at J, with 14 bases between the two ends. CDR3 sequence (DNA): TGTGCCAGCAGCTTTCATGTTGCCGGAGCTAACTATGGCTACACCTTC. It specifies CASSFHVAGANYGYTF.

This clonotype was counted at least ten times. Its ends do not fully match the called genes, so a read error is possible. The chain joins TRBV20-1 to TRBJ1-1; 8 nucleotides align to TRBD1. The length of the CDR3 is 12 residues. CDR1 DFQATT and CDR2 SNEGSKA come from the germline V gene (reference sequence). CDR3 sequence: CSAGDRGHEAFF. DNA of the CDR3: TGCAGTGCTGGAGACAGGGGCCATGAAGCTTTCTTT.

The rearrangement joins TRBV24-1 to TRBJ1-4; D unresolved. The CDR3 has 18 amino acids. Trimming left V 8 bases short and J 8 bases short, with 29 bases between. Germline lookup yields CDR1 KGHDR and CDR2 SFDVKD. CDR3 protein: CATKLHRSRFQNTEKLFF. The CDR3 DNA reads as TGTGCCACCAAACTTCACCGTTCAAGGTTCCAAAATACGGAAAAACTGTTTTTT.

The table lists this clonotype with many counts. This chain links TRBV18 with TRBJ2-4, with D possibly TRBD1 on 5 matching bases. Trimming removed 0 bases at V and 5 bases at J, with 14 bases between. Germline V gene lookup returns CDR1 KGHSH and CDR2 LQKENI. The CDR3 covers 16 residues. CDR3 in DNA: TGTGCCAGCTCACCACCGGGTAGGGCAGGGCAAAACATTCAGTACTTC. Translated: CASSPPGRAGQNIQYF.

This clonotype was counted at least ten times. The chain is built from TRBV6-1 and TRBJ1-1; D unclear. V lost 7 bases and J lost 1, with 13 bases in between. This CDR3 is built from 14 residues. Germline V gene lookup returns CDR1 MNHNS and CDR2 SASEGT. The CDR3 loop is CASMIVRENTEAFF. In DNA form, the CDR3 reads TGTGCCAGCATGATCGTACGGGAGAACACTGAAGCTTTCTTT.

V is TRBV4-1 and J is TRBJ1-4; no firm D call. V gave up 1 base and J gave up 3 bases, with 18 bases separating them. This CDR3 region has 18 residues. Germline V gene sequence: CDR1 MGHRA, CDR2 YSYEKL. This chain's CDR3 is CASSQGSSGGLANEKLFF. In DNA form, the CDR3 reads TGCGCCAGCAGCCAAGGTAGTTCAGGAGGTTTGGCTAATGAAAAACTGTTTTTT.

This clonotype was counted only a few times. The J gene is TRBJ2-7, the V gene TRBV6-1, with TRBD1 matching 8 bases. V was clipped by 8 bases and J by 4 bases; unmatched bases: 10. The length of the CDR3 is 14 residues. Germline CDR1 reads MNHNS; CDR2 reads SASEGT. CDR3: CASLETGVKYEQYF. The CDR3 DNA reads as TGTGCCAGCTTGGAGACAGGGGTCAAATACGAGCAGTACTTC.

The sample holds a few counts of this clonotype. V usage is TRBV19 and J usage is TRBJ2-5; D remains unclear. V lost 8 bases and J lost 1, with 14 bases in between. Germline V gives CDR1 LNHDA, CDR2 SQIVND (reference sequence). The CDR3 extends over 14 amino acids. CDR3 nucleotides: TGTGCCAGTCGAGCCCTTGGAAGCCAAGAGACCCAGTACTTC. It yields the protein CASRALGSQETQYF.

The chain couples TRBV7-2 to TRBJ2-7; D might be TRBD1 (6 bases). The J call may not be correct, given that the DNA end is closer to TRBJ2-1. Looked up from germline, CDR1 is SGHTA and CDR2 is FQGNSA. The CDR3 runs 13 residues. The CDR3 nucleotides are TGTGCCAGCAGCTTACAGGGGCTGTACGAGCAGTTCTTC. Protein: CASSLQGLYEQFF.

The chain employs TRBV12-3 or TRBV12-4 and TRBJ1-5, with TRBD1 matching over 9 bases. Trimming at V came to 6 bases and at J to 2 bases, leaving 2 bases not matched to a gene. The CDR3 sequence is 14 residues long. The CDR3 nucleotides read TGTGCCAGCAGCTACAGGGGGCGCAATCAGCCCCAGCATTTT. Translating it yields CASSYRGRNQPQHF.

This clonotype showed up many times. The J gene is TRBJ2-2, the V gene TRBV14; possible D gene TRBD1, 5 bases. The ends were cut back, 2 bases at V and 6 bases at J, with 10 bases in the middle. Germline lookup yields CDR1 SGHDN and CDR2 FVKESK. The length of the CDR3 is 14 residues. Here the CDR3 reads CASSQLQVAGELFF. The CDR3 DNA sequence: TGTGCCAGCAGCCAACTACAGGTGGCCGGGGAGCTGTTTTTT.

This clonotype was seen only a few times. This sequence joins TRBV5-1 and TRBJ1-5; a weak D match, TRBD1 (5 bases). Trimming took off 0 bases at V and 5 bases at J, with 18 bases between the two ends. Per the germline V gene, CDR1 is SGHRS and CDR2 is YFSETQ. This CDR3 comprises 17 residues. The CDR3 nucleotides are TGCGCCAGCAGCTTGGGAGAACGGGGAAGGGGACATCAGCCCCAGCATTTT. Translated: CASSLGERGRGHQPQHF.

The rearrangement uses TRBV7-6 and TRBJ1-1; D gene unclear. Germline assignment: CDR1 SGHVS and CDR2 FNYEAQ. Trimming took 0 bases from V and 1 from J, leaving 12 bases between them. There are 16 residues in the CDR3. The chain's CDR3 is CASSLARTVGNTEAFF. Written as DNA, the CDR3 is TGTGCCAGCAGCTTAGCGAGGACGGTGGGGAACACTGAAGCTTTCTTT.

At least ten counts were recorded for this clonotype. The chain joins TRBV6-1 to TRBJ2-7, with 10 bases aligning to TRBD2. CDR1 and CDR2 (germline): MNHNS, SASEGT. This CDR3 contains 14 residues. The V gene end was trimmed by 6 bases and the J gene end by 2 bases; junction bases not matched to a gene: 4. In nucleotides, the CDR3 is TGTGCCAGCAGCCGGACTAGCGGAACCTACGAGCAGTACTTC. This gives the protein CASSRTSGTYEQYF.

Many counts were recorded for this clonotype. J is TRBJ2-1 and V is TRBV5-1, with TRBD2 as a possible D gene (6 bases). CDR1 SGHRS and CDR2 YFSETQ come from the germline V gene. The CDR3 is 16 amino acids. The germline V and J ends were trimmed by 4 bases and 2 bases, with 16 bases remaining between them. CDR3 bases: TGCGCCAGCAGCGGAGGGCGCGGGGCACCCTACAATGAGCAGTTCTTC. Translation gives CASSGGRGAPYNEQFF.

This clonotype was recorded a few times. The V call is TRBV18, the J call TRBJ2-1; the D call may be TRBD1 or TRBD2 (7 bases each). V lost 0 bases and J 6 bases, leaving 18 bases between the germline ends. CDR1 KGHSH and CDR2 LQKENI come from the germline V gene. This CDR3 comprises 17 residues. The CDR3: CASSPPQFQGGSNEQFF. The CDR3 nucleotides read TGTGCCAGCTCACCACCTCAGTTTCAGGGGGGGAGCAATGAGCAGTTCTTC.